This T cell receptor (beta chain) was captured in a study of blood T cell repertoires in COVID-19. Study information: Donors in the United States, Italy and Spain gave samples during acute or convalescent COVID-19. Nucleic acid was either cDNA or gDNA, and it came from T cells, B-cell-depleted T cells, or PBMCs.

V was shortened by 3 bases and J by 6 bases, with 12 bases between the two germline ends. The CDR3 sequence is 14 residues long. From germline, CDR1 is LGHNA and CDR2 YNFKEQ. How the authors handled the data: How many nucleated cells were present was estimated from reference gene primer amplification. Generated by immunoSEQ multiplex PCR, the TCRdb table keeps only in-frame clones and is missing some. V and J calls and clone size are copied from that table; D and trimming were computed from the DNA. The sample lists about 140,000 clones; roughly four fifths were seen once. Source material: peripheral blood. The chain couples TRBV4-2 to TRBJ1-5; D is ambiguous. The clonotype originates from a human donor in a cohort sampled during active COVID-19. This CDR3 reads CASSHSIRGQPQHF. CDR3 bases: TGTGCCAGCAGCCACAGTATACGGGGTCAGCCCCAGCATTTT.